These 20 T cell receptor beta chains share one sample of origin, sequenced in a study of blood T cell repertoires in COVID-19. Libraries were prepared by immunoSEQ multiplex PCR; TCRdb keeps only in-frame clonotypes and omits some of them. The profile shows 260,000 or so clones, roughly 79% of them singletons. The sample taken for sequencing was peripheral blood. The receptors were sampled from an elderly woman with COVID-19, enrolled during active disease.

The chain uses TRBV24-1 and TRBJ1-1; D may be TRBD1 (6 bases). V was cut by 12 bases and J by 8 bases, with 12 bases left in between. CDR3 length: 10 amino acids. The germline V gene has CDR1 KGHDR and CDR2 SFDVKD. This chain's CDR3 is CAARGTEAFF. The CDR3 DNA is TGTGCCGCAAGGGGGACAGAAGCTTTCTTT.

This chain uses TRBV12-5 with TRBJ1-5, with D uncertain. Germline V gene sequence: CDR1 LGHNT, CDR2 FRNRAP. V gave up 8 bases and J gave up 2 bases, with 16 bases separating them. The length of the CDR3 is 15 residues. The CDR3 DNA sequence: TGTGCTAGTAGGTCCGCGGGAGTAGGCAATCAGCCCCAGCATTTT. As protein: CASRSAGVGNQPQHF.

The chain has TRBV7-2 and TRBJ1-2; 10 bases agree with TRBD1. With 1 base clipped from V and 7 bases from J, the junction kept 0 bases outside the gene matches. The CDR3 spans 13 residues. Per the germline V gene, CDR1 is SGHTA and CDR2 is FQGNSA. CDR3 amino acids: CASSLGDRGGYTF. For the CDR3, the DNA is TGTGCCAGCAGCTTAGGGGACAGGGGTGGCTACACCTTC.

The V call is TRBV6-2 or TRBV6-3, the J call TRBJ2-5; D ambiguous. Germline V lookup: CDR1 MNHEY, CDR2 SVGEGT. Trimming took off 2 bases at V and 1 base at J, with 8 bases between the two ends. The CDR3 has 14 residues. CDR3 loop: CASSYALPQETQYF. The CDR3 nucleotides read TGTGCCAGCAGTTACGCCCTACCCCAAGAGACCCAGTACTTC.

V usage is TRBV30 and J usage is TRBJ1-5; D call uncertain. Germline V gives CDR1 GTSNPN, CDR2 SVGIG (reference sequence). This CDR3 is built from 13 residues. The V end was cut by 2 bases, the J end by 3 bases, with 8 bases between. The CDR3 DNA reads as TGTGCCTGGAGTTCACAGATCAATCAGCCCCAGCATTTT. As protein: CAWSSQINQPQHF. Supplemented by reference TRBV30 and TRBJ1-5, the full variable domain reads SQTIHQWPATLVQPVGSPLSLECTVEGTSNPNLYWYRQAAGRGLQLLFYSVGIGQISSEVPQNLSASRPQDRQFILSSKKLLLSDSGFYLCAWSSQINQPQHFGDGTRLSIL.

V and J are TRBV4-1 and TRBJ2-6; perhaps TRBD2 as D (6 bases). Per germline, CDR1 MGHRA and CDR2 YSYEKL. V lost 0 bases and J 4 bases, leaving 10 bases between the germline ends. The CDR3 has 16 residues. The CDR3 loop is CASSQDGGYGANVLTF. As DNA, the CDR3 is TGCGCCAGCAGCCAAGACGGGGGATACGGGGCCAACGTCCTGACTTTC.

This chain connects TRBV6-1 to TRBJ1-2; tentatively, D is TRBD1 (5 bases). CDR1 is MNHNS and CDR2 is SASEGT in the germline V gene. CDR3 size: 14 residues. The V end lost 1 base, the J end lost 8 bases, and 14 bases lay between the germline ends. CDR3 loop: CASSEEGALGGYTF. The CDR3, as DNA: TGTGCCAGCAGTGAAGAAGGGGCTCTTGGGGGCTACACCTTC.

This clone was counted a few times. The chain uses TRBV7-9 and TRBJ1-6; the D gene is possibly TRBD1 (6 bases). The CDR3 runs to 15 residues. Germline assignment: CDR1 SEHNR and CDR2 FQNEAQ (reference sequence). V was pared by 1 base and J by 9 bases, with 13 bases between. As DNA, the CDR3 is TGTGCCAGCAGCTTAGGAGACAGGAAGGTTTCACCCCTCCACTTT. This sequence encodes CASSLGDRKVSPLHF.

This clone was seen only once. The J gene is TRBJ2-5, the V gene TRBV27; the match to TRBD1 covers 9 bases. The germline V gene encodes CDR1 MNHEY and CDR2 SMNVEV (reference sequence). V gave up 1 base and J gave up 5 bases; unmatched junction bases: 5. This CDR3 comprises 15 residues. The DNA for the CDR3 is TGTGCCAGCAGTTTATTCGGGACAGGGTTGGAGACCCAGTACTTC. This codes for CASSLFGTGLETQYF.

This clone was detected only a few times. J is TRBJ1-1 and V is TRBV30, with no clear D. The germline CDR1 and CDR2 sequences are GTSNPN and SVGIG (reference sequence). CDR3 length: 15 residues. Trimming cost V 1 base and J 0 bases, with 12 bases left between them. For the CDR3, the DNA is TGTGCCTGGAGTGGAAAAGGCGGGGTGAACACTGAAGCTTTCTTT. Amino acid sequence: CAWSGKGGVNTEAFF.

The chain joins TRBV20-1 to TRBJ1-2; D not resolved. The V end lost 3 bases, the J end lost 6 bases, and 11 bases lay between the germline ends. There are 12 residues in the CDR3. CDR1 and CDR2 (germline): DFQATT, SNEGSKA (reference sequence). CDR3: CSASSGKDGYTF. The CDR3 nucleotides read TGCAGTGCTAGTTCGGGGAAAGATGGCTACACCTTC.

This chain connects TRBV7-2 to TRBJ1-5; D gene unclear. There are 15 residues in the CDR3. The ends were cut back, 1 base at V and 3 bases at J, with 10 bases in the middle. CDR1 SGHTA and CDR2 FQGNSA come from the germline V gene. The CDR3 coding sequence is TGTGCCAGCAGCTTAGGGCAGGCCCTCAATCAGCCCCAGCATTTT. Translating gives CASSLGQALNQPQHF.

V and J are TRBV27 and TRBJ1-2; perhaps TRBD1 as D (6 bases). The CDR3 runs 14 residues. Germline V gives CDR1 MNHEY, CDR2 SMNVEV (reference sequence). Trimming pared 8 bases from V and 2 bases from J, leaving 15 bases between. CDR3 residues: CASRRGGNNYGYTF. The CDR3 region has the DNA TGTGCCAGCCGCCGCGGGGGCAACAACTATGGCTACACCTTC.

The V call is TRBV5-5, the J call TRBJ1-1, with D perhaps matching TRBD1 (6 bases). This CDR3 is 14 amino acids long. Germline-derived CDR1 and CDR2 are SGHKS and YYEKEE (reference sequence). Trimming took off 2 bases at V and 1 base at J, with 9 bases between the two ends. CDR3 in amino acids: CASSFLDRNTEAFF. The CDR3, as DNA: TGTGCCAGCAGCTTTCTGGACAGGAACACTGAAGCTTTCTTT. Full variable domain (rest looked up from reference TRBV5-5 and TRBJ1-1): DAGVTQSPTHLIKTRGQQVTLRCSPISGHKSVSWYQQVLGQGPQFIFQYYEKEERGRGNFPDRFSARQFPNYSSELNVNALLLGDSALYLCASSFLDRNTEAFFGQGTRLTVV.

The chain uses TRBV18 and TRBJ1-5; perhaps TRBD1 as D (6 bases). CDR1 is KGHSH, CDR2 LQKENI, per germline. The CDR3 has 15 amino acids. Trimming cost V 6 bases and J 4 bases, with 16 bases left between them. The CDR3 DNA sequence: TGTGCCAGCTCCCCCACAGGGAGGGGAAATCAGCCCCAGCATTTT. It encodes CASSPTGRGNQPQHF.

This chain's CDR3 is CASSFLAGYEQYF. For the CDR3, the DNA is TGTGCCAGCAGTTTCCTAGCGGGATATGAGCAGTACTTC. This chain connects TRBV27 to TRBJ2-7, with TRBD2 identical over 9 bases. The CDR3 sequence is 13 residues long. Looked up from germline, CDR1 is MNHEY and CDR2 is SMNVEV (reference sequence). J gave up 7 bases and V 3 bases, and 4 bases lay outside the gene matches.

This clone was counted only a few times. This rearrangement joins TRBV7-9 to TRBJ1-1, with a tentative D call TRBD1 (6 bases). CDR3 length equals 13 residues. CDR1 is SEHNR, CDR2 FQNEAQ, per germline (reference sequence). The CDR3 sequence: CVVWTDMNTEAFF. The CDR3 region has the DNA TGTGTGGTCTGGACAGATATGAACACTGAAGCTTTCTTT.

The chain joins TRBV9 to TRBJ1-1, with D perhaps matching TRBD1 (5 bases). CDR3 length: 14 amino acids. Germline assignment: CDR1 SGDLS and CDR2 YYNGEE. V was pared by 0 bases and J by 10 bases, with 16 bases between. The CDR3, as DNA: TGTGCCAGCAGCGTAGACGGGGGGACCTTGGTAGCTTTCTTT. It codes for CASSVDGGTLVAFF.

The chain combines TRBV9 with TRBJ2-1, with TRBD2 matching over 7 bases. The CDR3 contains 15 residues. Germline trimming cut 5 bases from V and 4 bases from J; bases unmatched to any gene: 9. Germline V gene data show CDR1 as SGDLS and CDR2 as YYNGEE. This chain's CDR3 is CASREFSGRYNEQFF. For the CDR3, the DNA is TGTGCCAGCAGAGAATTTAGCGGGCGGTACAATGAGCAGTTCTTC.

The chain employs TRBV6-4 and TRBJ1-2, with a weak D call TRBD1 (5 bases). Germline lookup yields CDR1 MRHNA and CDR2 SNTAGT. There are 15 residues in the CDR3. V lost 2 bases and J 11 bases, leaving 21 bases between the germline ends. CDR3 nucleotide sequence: TGTGCCAGCAGTGACACCGACCGGGCCACGGGGGGGTACACCTTC. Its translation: CASSDTDRATGGYTF.